The 15 T cell receptor beta chains below all came from one sample that was sequenced in a study of shared clonotypes between healthy human individuals (TCRdb year 2020). Library generation was performed with the immunoSEQ multiplex PCR assay. TCRdb took over this immuneACCESS table, retaining in-frame rearrangements with V and J assigned. Such tables are incomplete; in checked studies, under half of the missing clones stem from an unresolved V gene, and the remainder is unexplained. The sample table records around 2.3 million clones; 90% to 96% of these occur just once. Of the sample, roughly 0.13% is held by the ten largest clones. The specimen was naive CD4+ T cells sorted from blood. In the paper's terms, the cell subset or site label means: CD45RA+ positively selected. Receptor source: a man in his late teens or twenties in good health.

CDR3 loop: CATSRGEGGRQPQHF. The DNA for the CDR3 is TGTGCCACCAGCAGAGGAGAGGGGGGCCGGCAGCCCCAGCATTTT. V gene TRBV15 combines with J gene TRBJ1-5; D is perhaps TRBD1 (6 bases). V was shortened by 1 base and J by 7 bases, with 14 bases between the two germline ends. CDR1 and CDR2 (germline): LNHNV, YYDKDF (reference sequence). The CDR3 loop spans 15 amino acids.

The rearrangement joins TRBV4-1 to TRBJ1-2, with TRBD1 matching over 9 bases. J lost 2 bases, V lost 2 bases, and 3 bases had no gene match. The CDR3 is 15 residues long. Germline CDR1 reads MGHRA; CDR2 reads YSYEKL. The CDR3 region is CASSQSGQGNYGYTF. The CDR3 bases are TGCGCCAGCAGCCAATCCGGACAGGGGAACTATGGCTACACCTTC.

The rearrangement links TRBV6-5 to TRBJ1-1, with a tentative D call TRBD1 (5 bases). Trimming removed 4 bases from V and 2 bases from J, with 8 bases in between. CDR1 is MNHEY and CDR2 is SVGAGI in the germline V gene. The CDR3 is 13 amino acids. The CDR3 reads CASSWGVNTEAFF. The DNA of the CDR3 is TGTGCCAGCAGTTGGGGGGTAAACACTGAAGCTTTCTTT.

The gene calls are TRBV29-1 and TRBJ2-1; TRBD1 matches at 9 bases. CDR3 length equals 15 residues. V gave up 7 bases and J gave up 7 bases; unmatched junction bases: 14. CDR1 and CDR2 (germline): SQVTM, ANQGSEA. This CDR3 is CSGSAGTGSGNEQFF. CDR3 bases: TGCAGCGGTTCCGCCGGGACAGGGAGTGGGAATGAGCAGTTCTTC.

For this clone: Different DNA sequences within this sample yield the same CDR3. The rearrangement joins TRBV11-2 to TRBJ2-1, with D perhaps matching TRBD2 (6 bases). V dropped 1 base and J dropped 6 bases, with 7 bases sitting between them. CDR1 and CDR2 (germline): SGHAT, FQNNGV. The CDR3 extends over 13 amino acids. The CDR3 DNA reads as TGTGCCAGCAGCTTAGGGGGAGGCAATGAGCAGTTCTTC. Protein: CASSLGGGNEQFF.

In its sample, this clone was seen once. The chain has TRBV5-4 and TRBJ2-7, with 8 bases identical to TRBD1. Trimming removed 4 bases from V and 6 bases from J; junction bases left unmatched: 9. Germline-derived CDR1 and CDR2 are SGHNT and YYREEE (reference sequence). This CDR3 has 14 residues. In nucleotides, the CDR3 is TGTGCCAGCAGCGCAGGGACAGGTTTTGGCGAGCAGTACTTC. This gives the protein CASSAGTGFGEQYF.

This clone has just one count. V usage is TRBV5-8 and J usage is TRBJ2-5; 7 nucleotides line up with TRBD2. The CDR3 length is 17 residues. The germline V gene encodes CDR1 SGHTS and CDR2 YDEGEE. Unmatched junction bases numbered 16, after V lost 4 bases and J lost 4 bases. CDR3: CASSTTRGRVGTETQYF. In nucleotides, the CDR3 is TGTGCCAGCAGCACGACCCGGGGGAGGGTTGGCACAGAGACCCAGTACTTC.

The genes are TRBV6-5 and TRBJ1-4, with no clear D. Per the germline V gene, CDR1 is MNHEY and CDR2 is SVGAGI. Trimming pared 5 bases from V and 0 bases from J, leaving 7 bases between. This CDR3 has 14 amino acids. DNA for the CDR3: TGTGCCAGCAGTCCAGGTGCAACTAATGAAAAACTGTTTTTT. Amino acids: CASSPGATNEKLFF.

J is TRBJ1-2 and V is TRBV1; the table's TRBD1 call for D was not verified on the DNA. TRBV1 is an annotated pseudogene. The CDR3 contains 18 residues. CDR3 in DNA: TGCACCAGCAGCCAAGATGTTTCAGGACAGGGGGTGGGTTGTGGCTACACCTTC. It codes for CTSSQDVSGQGVGCGYTF.

The V gene is TRBV29-1, the J gene TRBJ2-3; tentatively, D is TRBD1 (6 bases). The V gene lost 4 bases and the J gene lost 2 bases, with 10 bases spanning the gap. The length of the CDR3 is 13 residues. Germline V gene lookup returns CDR1 SQVTM and CDR2 ANQGSEA. CDR3 loop: CSVGRQDTDTQYF. As DNA, the CDR3 is TGCAGCGTTGGTCGACAGGACACAGATACGCAGTATTTT.

This chain connects TRBV30 to TRBJ1-6, with 9 bases matching TRBD1. Trimming removed 3 bases from V and 12 bases from J; junction bases left unmatched: 6. CDR3 length: 13 amino acids. CDR1 is GTSNPN, CDR2 SVGIG, per germline (reference sequence). DNA of the CDR3: TGTGCCTGGAGCGGGACAGGGTTCTTACCCCTCCACTTT. It encodes CAWSGTGFLPLHF.

V is TRBV7-2 and J is TRBJ2-3; D possibly corresponds to TRBD2 (5 bases). Trimming stripped 1 base from V and 7 bases from J, with 12 bases between. The CDR3 has 14 amino acids. Germline V lookup: CDR1 SGHTA, CDR2 FQGNSA. The CDR3 loop is CASSLGGSTHTQYF. The CDR3 nucleotides read TGTGCCAGCAGCTTAGGTGGGAGTACACATACGCAGTATTTT.

The J gene is TRBJ1-5, the V gene TRBV28; TRBD1 is a possible D gene (5 bases). This CDR3 has 16 residues. Trimming stripped 6 bases from V and 2 bases from J, with 17 bases between. The V gene's germline CDR1 is MDHEN and CDR2 SYDVKM. The CDR3 DNA is TGTGCCAGCAGCCCTGGGGGTAGTGTTGGCAATCAGCCCCAGCATTTT. Its translation is CASSPGGSVGNQPQHF.

The chain uses TRBV27 and TRBJ2-7, with 9 bases lining up with TRBD2. This CDR3 is built from 16 residues. J was trimmed by 5 bases and V by 6 bases; bases with no gene match: 14. Germline V gives CDR1 MNHEY, CDR2 SMNVEV (reference sequence). CDR3 DNA: TGTGCCAGCAGGTTCCTCGGCGGGAGGGCCGGGGACGAGCAGTACTTC. It translates to CASRFLGGRAGDEQYF.

Worth noting for this clone: The junction departs from the called germline gene at one end, perhaps through a read error. The chain joins TRBV7-7 to TRBJ2-2, with 9 bases lining up with TRBD1. In germline, CDR1 is SSHAT, CDR2 FNYEAQ (reference sequence). The CDR3 sequence is 16 residues long. The CDR3 region has the DNA TGTGCTAGCAGCAGTACCGGGACAGGGCCCACCGGGGAGCTGTTTTTT. Its protein is CASSSTGTGPTGELFF.